These T cell receptor beta chains were read from a single sample in a study of identical twins. MiXCR, run by TCRdb on the 5' RACE reads, gives a single entry per CDR3 protein. The table shows about 890,000 distinct CDR3 sequences, with around 12% occurring only once. A further study also used this sample, focusing on yellow fever vaccine responses in identical twins.

Sequenced sample: PBMCs. The receptors were sampled from a woman between 18 and 29 years old in good health. CDR3s include the opening cysteine and the closing phenylalanine or tryptophan. D genes are given only for firm matches. The listing skips clone size in some rows; elsewhere it reads once, few, many or a size class.

clone_size: few; j_call: TRBJ1-1; v_call: TRBV20-1; d_call: -; cdr3_nt: TGCAGTGCGTCCGAGCAGCGGGGGTACACTGAAGCTTTCTTT; cdr3_aa: CSASEQRGYTEAFF
clone_size: few; j_call: TRBJ1-5; v_call: TRBV27; d_call: -; cdr3_nt: TGTGCCAGCAGTTTGGGTCCAGGGATTGCTCAGCCCCAGCATTTT; cdr3_aa: CASSLGPGIAQPQHF
clone_size: -; j_call: TRBJ2-1; v_call: TRBV6-1; d_call: TRBD2; cdr3_nt: TGTGTCAGCTTACGAGCGGGGGGGGGTGAGCAGTTCTTC; cdr3_aa: CVSLRAGGGEQFF
clone_size: few; j_call: TRBJ1-2; v_call: TRBV20-1; d_call: -; cdr3_nt: TGCAGTGCTACCTCGAGAGGGAACTATGGCTACACCTTC; cdr3_aa: CSATSRGNYGYTF
clone_size: many; j_call: TRBJ2-5; v_call: TRBV5-5; d_call: -; cdr3_nt: TGTGCCAGCAGCCCGGGCAGGTACCAAGAGACCCAGTACTTC; cdr3_aa: CASSPGRYQETQYF
clone_size: -; j_call: TRBJ1-1; v_call: TRBV7-9; d_call: -; cdr3_nt: TGTGCCAGCAGCTTACCTAGTACGCCCCAGGGGAACACTGAAGCTTTCTTT; cdr3_aa: CASSLPSTPQGNTEAFF
clone_size: -; j_call: TRBJ2-5; v_call: TRBV20-1; d_call: -; cdr3_nt: TGCAGTGCTAGCGTCGGGTCGAGTACTATTGGCCAAGAGACCCAGTACTTC; cdr3_aa: CSASVGSSTIGQETQYF
clone_size: few; j_call: TRBJ2-3; v_call: TRBV24-1; d_call: -; cdr3_nt: TGTGCCACCAGTGAGTATACCGGGACTTCGAAAGATACGCAGTATTTT; cdr3_aa: CATSEYTGTSKDTQYF
clone_size: many; j_call: TRBJ2-3; v_call: TRBV12-3/TRBV12-4; d_call: TRBD1; cdr3_nt: TGTGCCAGCAGTCGCGCCCGGGGACAGGGAATAGATACGCAGTATTTT; cdr3_aa: CASSRARGQGIDTQYF
clone_size: -; j_call: TRBJ2-1; v_call: TRBV29-1; d_call: TRBD2; cdr3_nt: TGCAGCGTTGATGAGCGGGGGGACTACAATGAGCAGTTCTTC; cdr3_aa: CSVDERGDYNEQFF
clone_size: -; j_call: TRBJ1-5; v_call: TRBV12-3/TRBV12-4; d_call: -; cdr3_nt: TGTGCCAGCAGTTCCGTTGGGCCCCAGCATTTT; cdr3_aa: CASSSVGPQHF
clone_size: few; j_call: TRBJ1-1; v_call: TRBV7-2; d_call: -; cdr3_nt: TGTGCCAGCAGCTCCAACGGGGGGAGCGGCACTGAAGCTTTCTTT; cdr3_aa: CASSSNGGSGTEAFF
clone_size: few; j_call: TRBJ1-4; v_call: TRBV5-4; d_call: TRBD1; cdr3_nt: TGTGCCAGCAGCCCGGGGACAGAGGGGAATGAAAAACTGTTTTTT; cdr3_aa: CASSPGTEGNEKLFF
clone_size: -; j_call: TRBJ2-1; v_call: TRBV2; d_call: -; cdr3_nt: TGTGCCAGCAGAGAAGTGTCCTACAATGAGCAGTTCTTC; cdr3_aa: CASREVSYNEQFF
clone_size: -; j_call: TRBJ2-2; v_call: TRBV24-1; d_call: TRBD2; cdr3_nt: TGTGCCACCAGTGACCCTGGACTAGCGTACACCGGGGAGCTGTTTTTT; cdr3_aa: CATSDPGLAYTGELFF
clone_size: many; j_call: TRBJ2-3; v_call: TRBV5-1; d_call: -; cdr3_nt: TGCGCCAGCAGCTTTGGGTCCTCCTTGGATACGCAGTATTTT; cdr3_aa: CASSFGSSLDTQYF
clone_size: -; j_call: TRBJ1-5; v_call: TRBV15; d_call: -; cdr3_nt: TGTGCCACCATGCAGCGGGTAGTAAAGGGGGGCGGCAATCAGCCCCAGCATTTT; cdr3_aa: CATMQRVVKGGGNQPQHF
clone_size: many; j_call: TRBJ1-1; v_call: TRBV7-9; d_call: TRBD1; cdr3_nt: TGTGCCAGCAGTTTACAGGGGATGAACACTGAAGCTTTCTTT; cdr3_aa: CASSLQGMNTEAFF
clone_size: few; j_call: TRBJ2-1; v_call: TRBV5-4; d_call: TRBD2; cdr3_nt: TGTGCCAGCAGCCCCGGCCTGGGAGTAGCGGGAGGGGAGCAGTTCTTC; cdr3_aa: CASSPGLGVAGGEQFF